These T cell receptor beta chains were read from a single sample in a study of control samples from healthy donors and cancer patients. Profiling relied on immunoSEQ multiplex PCR, and the TCRdb table lists in-frame clones only, not all of them. The data hold approximately 130,000 clones, with 80% to 90% observed a single time. Sequencing input: blood. These receptors came from a man in his sixties in good health. The CDR3 runs from the conserved cysteine through the conserved F or W.

v_call: TRBV28
cdr3_aa: CASRAGVSTNEKLFF

v_call: TRBV12-5
cdr3_aa: CASQKQGGEAFF

v_call: TRBV25-1
cdr3_aa: CASSWLENYGYTF

v_call: TRBV7-9
cdr3_aa: CASSTGGLNTEAFF

v_call: TRBV11-2
cdr3_aa: CASSRQKEATEAFF

v_call: TRBV19
cdr3_aa: CASSIRRGGNQPQHF

v_call: TRBV10-3
cdr3_aa: CAISESNEGYEQYF

v_call: TRBV18
cdr3_aa: CASSPPPGYYGYTF

v_call: TRBV19
cdr3_aa: CASSRQDGNWGYTF

v_call: TRBV18
cdr3_aa: CASSPRTGGLSYEQYF

v_call: TRBV6-1
cdr3_aa: CASSEGGTGVREQYF

v_call: TRBV6-5
cdr3_aa: CASSYIRGNTEAFF

v_call: TRBV3-1/TRBV3-2
cdr3_aa: CASSQSPGGAGANVLTF

v_call: TRBV21-1
cdr3_aa: CASPGQNYGYTF

v_call: TRBV3-1/TRBV3-2
cdr3_aa: CASSQGIGGNQPQHF

v_call: TRBV19
cdr3_aa: CASCIRTGINQPQHF

v_call: TRBV9
cdr3_aa: CASSATGATDTQYF

v_call: TRBV28
cdr3_aa: CASSFLGFNQPQHF

v_call: TRBV7-9
cdr3_aa: CASSLDRPHNEQFF

v_call: TRBV18
cdr3_aa: CASSRDVSGGPQHF

v_call: TRBV27
cdr3_aa: CASFDTSSYNSPLHF

v_call: TRBV30
cdr3_aa: CAWTLVTNYGYTF